The 10 T cell receptor beta chains below come from one sample, sequenced in a study of the immune and genomic landscape of osteosarcoma. Only in-frame clones appear in the TCRdb table, and some are missing; sequencing was by immunoSEQ multiplex PCR. In the table there are some 5,200 clones, more than 60% of which are singletons. Osteosarcoma specimens were post-treatment primary, local recurrence and metastasis tumors from poor-prognosis patients. The material sequenced was osteosarcoma tumor tissue from the lung. Receptors originate from a human donor with osteosarcoma.

By sample share, this clone is large. The V gene is TRBV9, the J gene TRBJ2-3; possibly TRBD1 for D (6 bases). The CDR3 covers 15 residues. Germline CDR1 reads SGDLS; CDR2 reads YYNGEE. V was shortened by 2 bases and J by 1 base, with 11 bases between the two germline ends. The CDR3 DNA follows: TGTGCCAGCAGCGTTGACAACAGGGGCACAGATACGCAGTATTTT. This gives the protein CASSVDNRGTDTQYF. The full variable domain, with the rest looked up from reference TRBV9 and TRBJ2-3, is DSGVTQTPKHLITATGQRVTLRCSPRSGDLSVYWYQQSLDQGLQFLIQYYNGEERAKGNILERFSAQQFPDLHSELNLSSLELGDSALYFCASSVDNRGTDTQYFGPGTRLTVL.

This chain uses TRBV7-2 with TRBJ2-7; D gene unclear. From germline, CDR1 is SGHTA and CDR2 FQGNSA. This CDR3 region has 14 residues. V was cut by 5 bases and J by 0 bases, with 11 bases left in between. The CDR3 DNA reads TGTGCCAGCAGCCCCGACCCCCACTCCTACGAGCAGTACTTC. Amino acids: CASSPDPHSYEQYF.

The chain is built from TRBV29-1 and TRBJ2-3; D may be TRBD1 (5 bases). Germline CDR1 SQVTM, CDR2 ANQGSEA. V shed 3 bases and J shed 2 bases, with 9 bases lying between them. This CDR3 comprises 13 residues. The CDR3 loop is CSVDWGYTDTQYF. The CDR3 DNA is TGCAGCGTTGACTGGGGCTACACAGATACGCAGTATTTT.

The chain has TRBV7-8 and TRBJ2-3; D gene unclear. Trimming removed 4 bases at V and 7 bases at J, with 12 bases between. The CDR3 has 13 residues. Germline CDR1 reads SGHVS; CDR2 reads FQNEAQ. The CDR3 spells CASSSRFLNTQYF. CDR3 nucleotides: TGTGCCAGCAGCTCCCGTTTCTTGAATACGCAGTATTTT.

This clone came up a few times. The chain employs TRBV5-8 and TRBJ2-7; D not certain. Between the trimmed V and J ends, which lost 3 bases and 9 bases, there was a span of 7 bases. CDR3 length: 10 residues. The germline V gene has CDR1 SGHTS and CDR2 YDEGEE. The CDR3 nucleotides are TGTGCCAGCAGCTGGGGTGGGCAGTACTTC. It encodes CASSWGGQYF.

This clone was recorded a few times. This rearrangement joins TRBV4-1 to TRBJ1-2; TRBD1 agrees at 10 bases. The germline V gene encodes CDR1 MGHRA and CDR2 YSYEKL. CDR3 size: 16 residues. The J segment lost 2 bases and the V segment lost 2 bases, leaving 5 bases of the junction unmatched. The CDR3 protein is CASSQPMTGGNYGYTF. CDR3 nucleotides: TGCGCCAGCAGCCAACCGATGACAGGGGGCAACTATGGCTACACCTTC.

V is TRBV11-2 and J is TRBJ2-7, with D perhaps TRBD2 (5 bases). The V gene's germline CDR1 is SGHAT and CDR2 FQNNGV. The CDR3 totals 13 residues. The V and J ends lost 2 bases and 4 bases respectively, with 9 bases between them. The CDR3 is CASSLFTRYEQYF. The CDR3 DNA sequence: TGTGCCAGCAGCTTATTCACTAGATACGAGCAGTACTTC.

This CDR3 reads CASSPPTRREQYF. The CDR3, as DNA: TGTGCCAGCAGTCCACCGACGCGCCGGGAGCAGTACTTC. The rearrangement links TRBV28 to TRBJ2-7, with D hard to call. Per germline, CDR1 MDHEN and CDR2 SYDVKM. The CDR3 runs 13 residues. Trimming pared 5 bases from V and 7 bases from J, leaving 15 bases between.

This chain connects TRBV2 to TRBJ2-4; TRBD2 matches at 9 bases. Trimming removed 4 bases from V and 3 bases from J; junction bases left unmatched: 7. The germline V gene has CDR1 SNHLY and CDR2 FYNNEI. This CDR3 region has 16 residues. In DNA form, the CDR3 reads TGTGCCAGCAGTGCTAGCGGGGTTATAGGCAAAAACATTCAGTACTTC. Its protein product is CASSASGVIGKNIQYF.

This sequence joins TRBV6-5 and TRBJ1-2, with D perhaps TRBD1 (5 bases). The CDR3 is made up of 16 amino acids. The V gene lost 2 bases and the J gene lost 2 bases, with 15 bases spanning the gap. Germline V gene data show CDR1 as MNHEY and CDR2 as SVGAGI. The CDR3 reads CASSYGNPGTNYGYTF. In DNA form, the CDR3 reads TGTGCCAGCAGTTACGGGAACCCCGGGACGAACTATGGCTACACCTTC.